These 15 T cell receptor beta chains were all obtained from the same sample, sequenced in a study of T cell responses to AZD1222 COVID-19 vaccine. The assay was immunoSEQ multiplex PCR, and TCRdb's table has in-frame clones only and misses some. The sample has roughly 200,000 clones, 88% seen once; the top ten hold approximately 7.7%. Material: peripheral blood, obtained on day 0 of AZD1222 vaccination. All receptors come from an adult in good health.

The chain carries TRBV4-3 and TRBJ1-6; D is perhaps TRBD1 (5 bases). The V gene's germline CDR1 is LGHNA and CDR2 YSLEER. The V end lost 0 bases, the J end lost 13 bases, and 10 bases lay between the germline ends. The CDR3 is 13 amino acids. The CDR3 protein is CASSQEYGGPLHF. CDR3 sequence (DNA): TGCGCCAGCAGCCAAGAGTACGGGGGGCCCCTCCACTTT.

The gene calls are TRBV6-8 and TRBJ2-7; no firm D call. Germline CDR1 and CDR2: MNHGY and SAAAGT. The CDR3 contains 17 residues. V lost 6 bases and J 2 bases, leaving 23 bases between the germline ends. CDR3 sequence: CASSIPSPSFGPYEQYF. The CDR3 DNA reads TGTGCCAGCAGCATACCTTCCCCTTCATTCGGTCCCTACGAGCAGTACTTC.

This chain connects TRBV3-1 (or the pseudogene TRBV3-2) to TRBJ1-2; the match to TRBD1 covers 7 bases. CDR3 length: 13 residues. The V segment lost 4 bases and the J segment 8 bases; nucleotides outside the gene matches: 7. Germline V gives CDR1 LGHDT, CDR2 YNNKEL (reference sequence). The CDR3 region is CASSPTGRDGYTF. The CDR3 bases are TGTGCCAGCAGCCCGACAGGGCGGGACGGCTACACCTTC.

J is TRBJ2-1 and V is TRBV3-1 (or the pseudogene TRBV3-2); D unclear. Deletions cut 2 bases from V and 4 bases from J, with 3 bases between. CDR3 length equals 12 residues. CDR1 and CDR2 from the germline V gene are LGHDT and YNNKEL (reference sequence). This chain's CDR3 is CASSQLYNEQFF. The CDR3 DNA follows: TGTGCCAGCAGCCAACTTTACAATGAGCAGTTCTTC.

This sequence joins TRBV30 and TRBJ1-2; D is uncertain. CDR1 and CDR2 from the germline V gene are GTSNPN and SVGIG (reference sequence). With 7 bases removed from V and 8 bases from J, the gap between germline ends came to 14 bases. This CDR3 region has 11 residues. The CDR3 coding sequence is TGTGCCTTGAAGAGTCCGGGCGGCTACACCTTC. The encoded protein is CALKSPGGYTF.

The chain joins TRBV5-6 to TRBJ2-1, with D maybe TRBD1 (5 bases). The CDR3 is made up of 13 amino acids. V was cut by 4 bases and J by 8 bases, with 13 bases left in between. Per germline, CDR1 SGHDT and CDR2 YYEEEE. The CDR3 nucleotides read TGTGCCAGCAGCATTTGGGGCCGCGATGAGCAGTTCTTC. It codes for CASSIWGRDEQFF.

V and J are TRBV3-1 (or the pseudogene TRBV3-2) and TRBJ1-4, with TRBD1 matching 10 bases. Unmatched junction bases numbered 7, after V lost 3 bases and J lost 6 bases. The CDR3 runs to 16 residues. CDR1 and CDR2 from the germline V gene are LGHDT and YNNKEL (reference sequence). The CDR3 reads CASSHLPGTGDEKLFF. In DNA form, the CDR3 reads TGTGCCAGCAGCCACCTTCCCGGGACAGGGGATGAAAAACTGTTTTTT.

V gene TRBV19 combines with J gene TRBJ2-5; TRBD2 agrees at 8 bases. Losses at the gene ends were 5 bases for V and 2 bases for J; bases not matched to a gene: 4. CDR1 and CDR2 from the germline V gene are LNHDA and SQIVND (reference sequence). The CDR3 runs to 14 residues. The CDR3 sequence is CASSQLADQETQYF. In nucleotides, the CDR3 is TGTGCCAGTAGTCAACTAGCGGATCAAGAGACCCAGTACTTC.

The chain joins TRBV3-1 (or the pseudogene TRBV3-2) to TRBJ2-1; D not resolved. Germline CDR1 reads LGHDT; CDR2 reads YNNKEL (reference sequence). V dropped 3 bases and J dropped 0 bases, with 12 bases sitting between them. The CDR3 loop spans 16 amino acids. The CDR3 sequence is CASSQVRGSSYNEQFF. The CDR3 DNA reads as TGTGCCAGCAGCCAGGTGCGCGGTAGCTCCTACAATGAGCAGTTCTTC.

Regarding this clone: This same CDR3 is encoded by further DNA sequences in the sample. The chain couples TRBV12-3 or TRBV12-4 to TRBJ1-1; weak D call: TRBD1 (5 bases). The V and J ends lost 2 bases and 5 bases respectively, with 6 bases between them. The CDR3 is 12 amino acids. CDR3 amino acids: CASSLWGTEAFF. The DNA for the CDR3 is TGTGCCAGCAGTTTATGGGGGACTGAAGCTTTCTTT.

V is TRBV9 and J is TRBJ2-5, with 8 bases that match TRBD2. CDR3 length equals 16 residues. Germline V gene data show CDR1 as SGDLS and CDR2 as YYNGEE. The V and J ends lost 4 bases and 4 bases, in that order; junction bases with no gene match: 12. CDR3 in amino acids: CASSPLGGGAVETQYF. As DNA, the CDR3 is TGTGCCAGCAGCCCACTCGGGGGGGGTGCCGTAGAGACCCAGTACTTC.

The chain combines TRBV19 with TRBJ2-5, with 8 positions matching TRBD2. This CDR3 has 17 amino acids. J was trimmed by 2 bases and V by 7 bases; bases with no gene match: 15. Germline CDR1 reads LNHDA; CDR2 reads SQIVND (reference sequence). CDR3 DNA: TGTGCCAGTACCAATATTTTCGGACTAGCAGATCAAGAGACCCAGTACTTC. Protein product: CASTNIFGLADQETQYF.

This sequence joins TRBV7-2 and TRBJ1-6; TRBD1 is a possible D gene (5 bases). Trimming took off 5 bases at V and 14 bases at J, with 19 bases between the two ends. The CDR3 runs to 14 residues. The V gene's germline CDR1 is SGHTA and CDR2 FQGNSA. Written as DNA, the CDR3 is TGTGCCAGCAGCCGGTGGGGGGGGGACGAGGCCCTCCACTTT. As protein: CASSRWGGDEALHF.

J is TRBJ1-6 and V is TRBV19; 8 bases match TRBD1. Trimming at V came to 6 bases and at J to 0 bases, leaving 13 bases not matched to a gene. The germline V gene encodes CDR1 LNHDA and CDR2 SQIVND (reference sequence). The length of the CDR3 is 19 residues. The CDR3 spells CASSPTRQGRFSYNSPLHF. The CDR3 nucleotides read TGTGCCAGTAGCCCAACCCGACAGGGGCGGTTCTCCTATAATTCACCCCTCCACTTT.

This chain links TRBV3-1 (or the pseudogene TRBV3-2) with TRBJ2-5; 9 bases map to TRBD2. The CDR3 consists of 17 residues. Germline trimming cut 3 bases from V and 1 base from J; bases unmatched to any gene: 9. The germline gives CDR1 LGHDT, CDR2 YNNKEL (reference sequence). The CDR3 region has the DNA TGTGCCAGCAGCCATCCACCGGGACTAGCTGGCCAAGAGACCCAGTACTTC. This gives the protein CASSHPPGLAGQETQYF.